This T cell receptor (beta chain) was identified during a study of cytomegalovirus exposure and HLA in healthy donors. Regarding the study as a whole: The later analysis indicated that the majority of CMV-associated TCR beta chains appeared HLA-restricted.

The CDR3 is 13 residues long. The germline CDR1 and CDR2 sequences are MDHEN and SYDVKM. J was trimmed by 4 bases and V by 6 bases; bases with no gene match: 5. Only one count was recorded for this clone. Its cognate antigen is unknown. Healthy bone marrow donors made up the cohort. It was with 60 Vbeta and 13 Jbeta primers that the PCR ran. Only in-frame clones appear in the TCRdb table, and some are missing; sequencing was by immunoSEQ multiplex PCR. The profile shows about 89,000 clones, around 76% of them singletons. The TCR comes from a man aged 25 to 40 in good health and CMV-seropositive. Sequenced: PBMCs. The chain carries TRBV28 and TRBJ2-7; 8 bases are shared with TRBD2. CDR3 sequence reads: CASSPAGGYEQYF. As DNA, the CDR3 is TGTGCCAGCAGCCCCGCGGGGGGATACGAGCAGTACTTC. Full variable domain (remainder filled in from reference TRBV28 and TRBJ2-7): DVKVTQSSRYLVKRTGEKVFLECVQDMDHENMFWYRQDPGLGLRLIYFSYDVKMKEKGDIPEGYSVSREKKERFSLILESASTNQTSMYLCASSPAGGYEQYFGPGTRLTVT.